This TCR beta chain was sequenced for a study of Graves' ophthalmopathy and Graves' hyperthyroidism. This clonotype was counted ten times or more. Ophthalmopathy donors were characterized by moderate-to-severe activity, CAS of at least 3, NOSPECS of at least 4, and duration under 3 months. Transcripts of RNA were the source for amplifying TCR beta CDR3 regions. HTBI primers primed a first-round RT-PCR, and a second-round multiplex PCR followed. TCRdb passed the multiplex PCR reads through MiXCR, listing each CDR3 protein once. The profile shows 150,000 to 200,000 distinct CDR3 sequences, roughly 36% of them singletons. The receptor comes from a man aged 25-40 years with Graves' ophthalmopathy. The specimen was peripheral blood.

CDR3 region: CASGRDRGPNQPQHF. CDR3 in DNA: TGTGCTAGTGGTCGGGACAGGGGGCCAAATCAGCCCCAGCATTTT. This chain links TRBV12-5 with TRBJ1-5; 12 nucleotides agree with TRBD1. Germline V gene sequence: CDR1 LGHNT, CDR2 FRNRAP. This CDR3 is 15 amino acids long. With 5 bases clipped from V and 4 bases from J, the junction kept 3 bases outside the gene matches.